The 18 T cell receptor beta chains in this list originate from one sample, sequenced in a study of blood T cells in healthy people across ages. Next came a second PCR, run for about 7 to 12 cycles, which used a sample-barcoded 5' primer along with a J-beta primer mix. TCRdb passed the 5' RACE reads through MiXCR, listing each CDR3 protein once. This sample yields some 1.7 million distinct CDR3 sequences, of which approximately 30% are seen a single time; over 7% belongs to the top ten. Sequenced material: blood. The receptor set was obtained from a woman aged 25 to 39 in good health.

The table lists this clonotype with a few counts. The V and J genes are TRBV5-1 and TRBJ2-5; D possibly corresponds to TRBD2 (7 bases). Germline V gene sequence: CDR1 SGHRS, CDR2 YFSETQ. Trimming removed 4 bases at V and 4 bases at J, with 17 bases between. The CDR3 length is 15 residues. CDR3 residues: CASSAGATGGETQYF. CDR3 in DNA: TGCGCCAGCAGCGCGGGGGCCACGGGGGGAGAGACCCAGTACTTC.

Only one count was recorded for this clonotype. The CDR3 reads CASSDGALARETQYF. As DNA, the CDR3 is TGTGCCAGCAGTGATGGGGCCCTAGCGCGGGAGACCCAGTACTTC. V gene TRBV6-1 combines with J gene TRBJ2-5; tentative D call: TRBD2 (6 bases). CDR1 and CDR2 from the germline V gene are MNHNS and SASEGT. With 3 bases removed from V and 5 bases from J, the gap between germline ends came to 16 bases. The CDR3 sequence is 15 residues long.

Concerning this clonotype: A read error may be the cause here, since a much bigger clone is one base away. The CDR3: CAGSLKVNEQFF. CDR3 nucleotides: TGCGCCGGCAGCTTGAAGGTCAATGAGCAGTTCTTC. The chain carries TRBV5-1 and TRBJ2-1, with D hard to call. The CDR3 runs to 12 residues. The germline gives CDR1 SGHRS, CDR2 YFSETQ.

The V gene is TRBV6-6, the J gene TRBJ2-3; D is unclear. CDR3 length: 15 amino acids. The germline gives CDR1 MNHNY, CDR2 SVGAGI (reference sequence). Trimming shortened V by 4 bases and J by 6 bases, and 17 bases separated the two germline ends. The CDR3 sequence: CASSLGPGKSDTQYF. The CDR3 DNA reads TGTGCCAGCAGTTTAGGACCTGGCAAGTCTGATACGCAGTATTTT.

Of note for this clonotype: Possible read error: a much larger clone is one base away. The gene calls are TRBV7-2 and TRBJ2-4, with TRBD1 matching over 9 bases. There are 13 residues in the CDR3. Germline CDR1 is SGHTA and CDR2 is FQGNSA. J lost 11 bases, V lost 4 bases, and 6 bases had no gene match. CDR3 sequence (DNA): TGTGCCAGCAGCTCGGACAGGGGAGACGTTCAGTACTTC. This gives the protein CASSSDRGDVQYF.

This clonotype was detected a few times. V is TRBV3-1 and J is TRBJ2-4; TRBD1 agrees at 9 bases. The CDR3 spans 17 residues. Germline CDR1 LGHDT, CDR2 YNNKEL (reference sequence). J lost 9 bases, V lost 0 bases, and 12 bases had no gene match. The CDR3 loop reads CASSQDLGTGIGGIQYF. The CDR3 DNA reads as TGTGCCAGCAGCCAAGATTTGGGGACAGGGATTGGAGGCATTCAGTACTTC.

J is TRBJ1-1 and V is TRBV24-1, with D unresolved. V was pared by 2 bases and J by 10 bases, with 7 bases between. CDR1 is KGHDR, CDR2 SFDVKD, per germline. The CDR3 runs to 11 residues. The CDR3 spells CATSDSIRAFF. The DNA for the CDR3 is TGTGCCACCAGTGATTCGATACGAGCTTTCTTT.

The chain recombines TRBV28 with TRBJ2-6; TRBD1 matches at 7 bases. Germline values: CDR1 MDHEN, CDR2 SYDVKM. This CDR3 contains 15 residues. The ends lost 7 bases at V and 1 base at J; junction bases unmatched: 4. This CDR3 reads CASTDRRSGANVLTF. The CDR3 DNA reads TGTGCCAGCACGGACAGGCGATCTGGGGCCAACGTCCTGACTTTC.

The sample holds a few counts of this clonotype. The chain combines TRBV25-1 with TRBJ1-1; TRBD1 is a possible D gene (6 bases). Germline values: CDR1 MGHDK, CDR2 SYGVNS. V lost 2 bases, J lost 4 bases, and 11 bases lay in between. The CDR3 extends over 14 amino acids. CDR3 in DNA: TGTGCCAGCAGTGAAAACAGGGATGGCACTGAAGCTTTCTTT. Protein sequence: CASSENRDGTEAFF. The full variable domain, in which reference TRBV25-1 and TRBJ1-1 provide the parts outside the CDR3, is EADIYQTPRYLVIGTGKKITLECSQTMGHDKMYWYQQDPGMELHLIHYSYGVNSTEKGDLSSESTVSRIRTEHFPLTLESARPSHTSQYLCASSENRDGTEAFFGQGTRLTVV.

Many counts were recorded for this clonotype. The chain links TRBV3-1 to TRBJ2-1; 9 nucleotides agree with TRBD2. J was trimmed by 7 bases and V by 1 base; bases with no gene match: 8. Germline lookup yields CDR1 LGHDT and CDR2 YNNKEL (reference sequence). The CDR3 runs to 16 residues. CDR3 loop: CASSQVAGGPGNEQFF. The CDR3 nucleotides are TGTGCCAGCAGCCAAGTCGCGGGAGGGCCTGGGAATGAGCAGTTCTTC.

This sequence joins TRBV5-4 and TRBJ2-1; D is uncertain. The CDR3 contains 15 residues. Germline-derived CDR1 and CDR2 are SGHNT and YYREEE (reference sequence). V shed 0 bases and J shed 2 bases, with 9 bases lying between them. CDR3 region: CASSLGVATYNEQFF. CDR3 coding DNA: TGTGCCAGCAGCTTGGGGGTTGCTACCTACAATGAGCAGTTCTTC.

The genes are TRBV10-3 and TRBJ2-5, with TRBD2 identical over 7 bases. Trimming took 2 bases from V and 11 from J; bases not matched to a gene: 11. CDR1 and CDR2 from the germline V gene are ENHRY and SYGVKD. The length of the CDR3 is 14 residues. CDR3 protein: CAISEREAANEQYF. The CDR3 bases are TGTGCCATCAGTGAGCGGGAGGCGGCCAATGAGCAGTACTTC.

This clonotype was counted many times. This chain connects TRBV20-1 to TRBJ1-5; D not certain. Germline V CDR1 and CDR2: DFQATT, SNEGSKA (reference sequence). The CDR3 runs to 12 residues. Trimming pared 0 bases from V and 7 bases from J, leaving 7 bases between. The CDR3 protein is CSARDSRQPQHF. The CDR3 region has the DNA TGCAGTGCTAGAGATTCACGGCAGCCCCAGCATTTT.

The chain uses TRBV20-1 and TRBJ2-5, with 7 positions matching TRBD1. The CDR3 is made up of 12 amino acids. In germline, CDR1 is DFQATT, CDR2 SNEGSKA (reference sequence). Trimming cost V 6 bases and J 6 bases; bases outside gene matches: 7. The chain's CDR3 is CSAPDRDQTQYF. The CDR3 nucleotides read TGCAGTGCCCCAGACAGGGACCAGACCCAGTACTTC.

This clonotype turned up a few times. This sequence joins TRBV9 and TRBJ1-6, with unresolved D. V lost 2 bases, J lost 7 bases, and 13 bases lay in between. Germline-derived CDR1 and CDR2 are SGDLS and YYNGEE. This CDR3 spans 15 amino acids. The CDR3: CASSVQVGVNSPLHF. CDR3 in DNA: TGTGCCAGCAGCGTCCAGGTCGGGGTAAATTCACCCCTCCACTTT.

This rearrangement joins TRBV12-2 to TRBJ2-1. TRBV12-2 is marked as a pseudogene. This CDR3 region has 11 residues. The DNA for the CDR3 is TGTGCAAGTCGCTTAGGCCTCGAGCAGTTCTTC. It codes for CASRLGLEQFF.

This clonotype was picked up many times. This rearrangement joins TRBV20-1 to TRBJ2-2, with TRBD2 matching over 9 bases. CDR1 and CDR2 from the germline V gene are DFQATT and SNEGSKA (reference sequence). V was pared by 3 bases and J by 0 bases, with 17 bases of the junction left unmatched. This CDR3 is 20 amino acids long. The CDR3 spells CSARGASGGASGTNTGELFF. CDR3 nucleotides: TGCAGTGCTAGGGGAGCTTCCGGAGGGGCTAGCGGGACGAACACCGGGGAGCTGTTTTTT.

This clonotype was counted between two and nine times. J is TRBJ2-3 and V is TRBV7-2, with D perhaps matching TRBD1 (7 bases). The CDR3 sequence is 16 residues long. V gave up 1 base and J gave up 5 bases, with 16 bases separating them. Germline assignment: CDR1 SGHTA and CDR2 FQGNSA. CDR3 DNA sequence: TGTGCCAGCAGCTTAGGGGGTAACAGGGGAGGAGATACGCAGTATTTT. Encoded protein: CASSLGGNRGGDTQYF.